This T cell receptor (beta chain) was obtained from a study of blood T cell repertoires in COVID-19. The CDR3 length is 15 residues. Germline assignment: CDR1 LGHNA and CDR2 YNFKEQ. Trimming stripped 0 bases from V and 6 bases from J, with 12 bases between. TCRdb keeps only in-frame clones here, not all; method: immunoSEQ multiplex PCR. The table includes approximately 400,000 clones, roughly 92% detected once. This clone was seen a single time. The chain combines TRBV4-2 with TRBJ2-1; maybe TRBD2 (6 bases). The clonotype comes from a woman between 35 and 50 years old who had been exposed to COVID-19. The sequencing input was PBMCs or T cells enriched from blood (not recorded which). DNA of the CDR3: TGTGCCAGCAGCCAAGATTCCGGGACTCCCAATGAGCAGTTCTTC. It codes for CASSQDSGTPNEQFF.